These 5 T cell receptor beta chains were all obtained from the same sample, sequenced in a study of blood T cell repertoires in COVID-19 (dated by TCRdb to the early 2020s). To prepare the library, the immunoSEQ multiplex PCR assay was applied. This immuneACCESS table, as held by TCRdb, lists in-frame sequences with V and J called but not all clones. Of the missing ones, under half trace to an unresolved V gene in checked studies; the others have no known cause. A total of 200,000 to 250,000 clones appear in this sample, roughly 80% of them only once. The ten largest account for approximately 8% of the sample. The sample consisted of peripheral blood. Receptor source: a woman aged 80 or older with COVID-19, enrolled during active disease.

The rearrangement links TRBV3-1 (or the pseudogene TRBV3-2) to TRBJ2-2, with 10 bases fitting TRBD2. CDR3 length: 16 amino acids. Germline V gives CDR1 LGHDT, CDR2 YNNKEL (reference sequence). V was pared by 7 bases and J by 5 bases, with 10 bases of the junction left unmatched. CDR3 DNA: TGTGCCAGCACCACTAGCGGGACGTGGGTGACCGGGGAGCTGTTTTTT. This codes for CASTTSGTWVTGELFF.

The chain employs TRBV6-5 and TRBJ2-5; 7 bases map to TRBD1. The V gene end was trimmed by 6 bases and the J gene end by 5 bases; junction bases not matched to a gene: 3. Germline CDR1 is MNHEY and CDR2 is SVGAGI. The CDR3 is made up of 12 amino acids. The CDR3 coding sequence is TGTGCCAGCAGACAGGGGTGGGAGACCCAGTACTTC. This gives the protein CASRQGWETQYF.

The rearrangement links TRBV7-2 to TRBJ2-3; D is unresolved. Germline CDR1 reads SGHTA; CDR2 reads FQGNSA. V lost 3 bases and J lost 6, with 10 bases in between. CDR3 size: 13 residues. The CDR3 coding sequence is TGTGCCAGCAGCTTGCCGGCGCGGGATACGCAGTATTTT. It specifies CASSLPARDTQYF.

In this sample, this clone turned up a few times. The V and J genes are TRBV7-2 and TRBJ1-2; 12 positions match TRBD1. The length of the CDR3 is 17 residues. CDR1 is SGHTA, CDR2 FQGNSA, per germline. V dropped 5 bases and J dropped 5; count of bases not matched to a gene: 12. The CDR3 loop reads CASSPGQGAADPYGYTF. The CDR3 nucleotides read TGTGCCAGCAGCCCGGGACAGGGGGCGGCGGACCCTTATGGCTACACCTTC. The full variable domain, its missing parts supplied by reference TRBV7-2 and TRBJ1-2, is GAGVSQSPSNKVTEKGKDVELRCDPISGHTALYWYRQSLGQGLEFLIYFQGNSAPDKSGLPSDRFSAERTGGSVSTLTIQRTQQEDSAVYLCASSPGQGAADPYGYTFGSGTRLTVV.

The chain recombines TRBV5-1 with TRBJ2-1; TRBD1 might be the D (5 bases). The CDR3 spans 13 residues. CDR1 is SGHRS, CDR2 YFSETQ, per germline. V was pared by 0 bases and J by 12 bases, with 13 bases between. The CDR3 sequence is CASSLGGDNAQFF. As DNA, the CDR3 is TGCGCCAGCAGCTTGGGGGGCGACAACGCGCAGTTCTTC.